This T cell receptor beta chain was sequenced during a study of identical twins. The cDNA had a unique molecular identifier and a template-switch universal primer site. TCRdb analysed the 5' RACE reads with MiXCR anew, one entry per CDR3 protein. There are 700,000 or so distinct CDR3 sequences in the sample; around 21% occur only once, and around 4.5% lies in the top ten. CDR3 length: 14 amino acids. Between the trimmed V and J ends, which lost 4 bases and 3 bases, there was a span of 11 bases. The germline gives CDR1 SGDLS, CDR2 YYNGEE. This same sample was also taken into another study, of T cells expressing NK-cell markers. That paper adds: Sequenced donors, eight in total, included seven who were HCMV-seropositive and one who was seronegative. Dominant NKG2C+ clonotypes in five to seven donors made up about 1.0-7.0% of CD8+ T cells. Whether expanded NKG2C+ T cell clones were HCMV-specific remained unclear.

The chain uses TRBV9 and TRBJ2-1; D call uncertain. Sequences were obtained from PBMCs. This TCR derives from a woman younger than 35 in good health. The CDR3, as DNA: TGTGCCAGCAGCCCGGGCCCTAACTACAATGAGCAGTTCTTC. Amino acid sequence: CASSPGPNYNEQFF.